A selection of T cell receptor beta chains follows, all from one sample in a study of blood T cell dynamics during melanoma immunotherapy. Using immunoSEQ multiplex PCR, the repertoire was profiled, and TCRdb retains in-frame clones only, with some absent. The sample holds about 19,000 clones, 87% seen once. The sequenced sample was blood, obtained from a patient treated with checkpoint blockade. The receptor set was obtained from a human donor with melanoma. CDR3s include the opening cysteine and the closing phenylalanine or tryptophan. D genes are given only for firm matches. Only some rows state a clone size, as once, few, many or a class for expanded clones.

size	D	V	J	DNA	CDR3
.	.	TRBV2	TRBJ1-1	TGTGCCAGCACCAGTAGGGGGGGTATGAACACTGAAGCTTTCTTT	CASTSRGGMNTEAFF
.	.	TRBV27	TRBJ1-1	TGTGCCAGCAGTTTGGTGACAGGGAACACTGAAGCTTTCTTT	CASSLVTGNTEAFF
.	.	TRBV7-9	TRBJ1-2	TGTGCCAGCAGCCCAGAGAACTCCTATGGCTACACCTTC	CASSPENSYGYTF
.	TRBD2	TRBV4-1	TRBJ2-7	TGCGCCAGCAGCCCTGGACTAGCGGGCTCCTACGAGCAGTACTTC	CASSPGLAGSYEQYF
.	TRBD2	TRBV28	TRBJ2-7	TGTGCCAGCAGTTTAGTCATAGCGGGAGCGAAATCCGAGCAGTACTTC	CASSLVIAGAKSEQYF
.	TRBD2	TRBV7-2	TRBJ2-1	TGTGCCAGCAGCTTAGAGTGGACTAGCGGGATACACTCCTACAATGAGCAGTTCTTC	CASSLEWTSGIHSYNEQFF
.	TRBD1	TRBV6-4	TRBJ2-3	TGTGCCAGCAGTGAGGCGACAGGGGTGGGAGATACGCAGTATTTT	CASSEATGVGDTQYF
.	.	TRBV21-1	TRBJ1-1	TGTGCCCCGGGGGGGCCGAACACTGAAGCTTTCTTT	CAPGGPNTEAFF
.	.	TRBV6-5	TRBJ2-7	TGTGCCAGCAGTTCCGGTCTTGGCTACGAGCAGTACTTC	CASSSGLGYEQYF
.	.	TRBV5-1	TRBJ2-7	TGCGCCAGCAGCTTGGAGAGTTTTGGGAACTACGAGCAGTACTTC	CASSLESFGNYEQYF
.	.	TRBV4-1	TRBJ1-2	TGCGCCAGCAGCCCCAATCTAATCAGGGCTACTTGGCAAGGCTACACCTTC	CASSPNLIRATWQGYTF
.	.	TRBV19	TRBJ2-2	TGTGCCAGTAGTATGGTCGCTAGCCGAACGTCCGGGGAGCTGTTTTTT	CASSMVASRTSGELFF
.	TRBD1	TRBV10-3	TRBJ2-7	TGTGCCACCGACCAGGGGGAACTACACGAGCAGTACTTC	CATDQGELHEQYF
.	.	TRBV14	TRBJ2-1	TGTGCCAGCAGCCAAGGGACAGTCTCCTACAATGAGCAGTTCTTC	CASSQGTVSYNEQFF
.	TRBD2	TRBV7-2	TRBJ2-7	TGTGCCAGCAGCGGTAGCGGGATCTCCTACGAGCAGTACTTC	CASSGSGISYEQYF
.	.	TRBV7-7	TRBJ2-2	TGTGCCAGCAGCTTTACGCCTACTTCAGGGGAGCTGTTTTTT	CASSFTPTSGELFF
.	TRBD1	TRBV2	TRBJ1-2	TGTGCCAGCAGTCCGCATCCGGACAGGGGGATATATGGCTACACCTTC	CASSPHPDRGIYGYTF
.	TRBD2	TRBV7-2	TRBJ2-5	TGTGCCAGCAGCCCCCCGGCCGGGAGGGAGACCCAGTACTTC	CASSPPAGRETQYF
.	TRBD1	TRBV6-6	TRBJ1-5	TGTGCCAGCATCGGAGACAGGGGGCTGGATCAGCCCCAGCATTTT	CASIGDRGLDQPQHF
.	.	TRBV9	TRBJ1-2	TGTGCCAGCAGCGCCCAGGGGACTACTAACTATGGCTACACCTTC	CASSAQGTTNYGYTF
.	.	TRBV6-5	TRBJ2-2	TGTGCCAGCAGTAGCCTCGGGGGCTACACCGGGGAGCTGTTTTTT	CASSSLGGYTGELFF
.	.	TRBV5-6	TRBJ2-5	TGTGCCAGCAGCCGGACTCCCCGGAGCGAGACCCAGTACTTC	CASSRTPRSETQYF
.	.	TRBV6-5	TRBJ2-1	TGTGCCAGCAGTTTGGGACACTACAATGAGCAGTTCTTC	CASSLGHYNEQFF
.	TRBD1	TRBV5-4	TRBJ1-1	TGTGCCAGCAGGGGCGGACAGGGGCGGGCGAACACTGAAGCTTTCTTT	CASRGGQGRANTEAFF
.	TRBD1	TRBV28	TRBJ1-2	TGTGCCAGCAGTCTAGAGGGACAGGGGACGTCTGGCTACACCTTC	CASSLEGQGTSGYTF
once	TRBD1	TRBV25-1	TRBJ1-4	TGTGCCAGCAGTGACGCAACAGGGGGGAGGGAAAAACTGTTTTTT	CASSDATGGREKLFF
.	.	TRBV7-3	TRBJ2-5	TGTGCCAGCAGCTTGGCAGTACAAGAGACCCAGTACTTC	CASSLAVQETQYF
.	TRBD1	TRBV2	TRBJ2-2	TGTGCCATCCAGAGGGACAGCACACGGGGCACCGGGGAGCTGTTTTTT	CAIQRDSTRGTGELFF
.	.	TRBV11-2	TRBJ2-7	TGTGCCAGCAGCCAGGGACACAGCTCCTACGAGCAGTACTTC	CASSQGHSSYEQYF
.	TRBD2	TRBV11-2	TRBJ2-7	TGTGCCAGCAGCTTAGGGACGGCGGGAGCTCTATACGAGCAGTACTTC	CASSLGTAGALYEQYF
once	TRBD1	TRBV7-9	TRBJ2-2	TGTGCCAGCAGCCCCCGGACAGGGGGAGGCACCGGGGAGCTGTTTTTT	CASSPRTGGGTGELFF